This record concerns one TCR beta chain sequence. A single count supports this clonotype. What this receptor recognizes is not known. One base away lies a much larger clone, so this may be a sequencing read error. This specimen comes from a study of T cells in Graves' hyperthyroidism and ophthalmopathy (dated by TCRdb to between 2017 and 2020). With regard to the full study: Peripheral blood was collected at initial diagnosis, before any treatment. The 100 discovery patients were randomly split 7:3 into training and test sets. TCR V-J signatures able to tell the groups apart were searched for in a discovery cohort of some 97 patients, of whom 40 to 45 had Graves' ophthalmopathy and roughly 57 had stable Graves' hyperthyroidism. After blood sampling, hyperthyroidism patients were treated with methimazole at a starting dose of 30 mg daily, and ophthalmopathy patients were treated with high-dose intravenous methylprednisolone. TCR Vbeta CDR3 sequencing of 135 peripheral blood samples (approximately 44 ophthalmopathy, roughly 74 hyperthyroidism and 17 progressor patients) is reported in the paper. Thyroid tissue and blood T-cell repertoires from roughly six Graves' hyperthyroidism patients were also compared in the study. Prospective prediction of ophthalmopathy was tested in an independent validation cohort of about 19 hyperthyroidism patients and some 17 patients who later progressed to ophthalmopathy. Study-level results and caveats: Most expanded thyroid clonotypes (frequency above 0.001) were also detected in blood, a finding suggesting that blood repertoires may reflect thyroid immune responses. Ophthalmopathy was separated from stable hyperthyroidism by a 13 V-J signature model, with around 90% sensitivity and approximately 81% specificity obtained in cross-validation and 80%/75% obtained in testing. In validation, the model predicted progression to ophthalmopathy a median of about 6.8 months before onset, with roughly 68% sensitivity and almost 75% specificity. Sample size was not statistically predetermined, and blinding of investigators to group allocation was not performed.

Cut back by 9 bases and 4 bases, the V and J ends lie 11 bases apart. The CDR3 goes from the cysteine to the phenylalanine over 12 residues. The entry retains the CDR3 DNA only, 36 bases that are in frame from base 1. Reading the germline V gene gives CDR1 MDHEN and CDR2 SYDVKM. TCR beta CDR3 regions were amplified from RNA transcripts. For the first round of RT-PCR on the TCR CDR3, the HTBI primer set was used together with the Qiagen OneStep RT-PCR kit. A second multiplex PCR round built the libraries, followed by size selection and purification. Libraries were sequenced paired-end with 100 bp reads on an Illumina HiSeq2000. Turning to the authors' computational methods: Raw data were processed with SOAPnuke, discarding reads with adapters, uncalled bases, mean Phred below 15, or no exact constant-primer or identifier match. High-quality paired reads were merged using COPE v1.2.5, and each unique nucleotide sequence was defined as a clonotype. Clonotypes were aligned to IMGT TRBV, TRBD and TRBJ reference segments using MiTCR v1.1. Analysis was restricted to V-J combinations with a frequency above 0.0001, which covered roughly 99% of repertoires. The TCS score was defined as F50 (clonal expansion) divided by E x V (chaos), with BLOSUM62-based TCRdist calculated between CDR3 peptides within each V-J. Welch's t-statistics and random forest reduced 500 to 650 V-J features to 10 to 15, which were used in a naive Bayes classifier (R e1071). In-frame beta chains were kept once TCRdb had trimmed the public reads at Q25 with fastp and called clones with MiXCR. A single entry per CDR3 protein holds the most common genes and DNA from its merged rows. TCRdb, not the original authors, processed these V and J calls. This sample holds roughly 350,000 distinct CDR3 sequences; 14% were observed only once. In total, the top ten clones hold 20% to 25% of the sample.

Graves' hyperthyroidism was defined as stable when no progression to ophthalmopathy occurred over 18 months of follow-up. Hyperthyroidism patients were newly diagnosed, with disease duration under 2 months, and aged 18 to 65 years. Any patient with an uncontrolled infection, another autoimmune disease, pregnancy or lactation was excluded. Diagnoses were based on clinical symptoms, serum thyroxine and TRAb, thyroid ultrasound and orbital computed tomography. PBMCs were isolated from around 10 ml of fresh peripheral blood by Ficoll-Paque density gradient centrifugation. Total RNA was extracted with Trizol reagent, and quality was checked on an Agilent 2100 Bioanalyzer.

The V and J segments used are TRBV28 and TRBJ2-3; a confident D gene designation cannot be given. The sequence derives from a young woman with Graves' hyperthyroidism. Material: blood. The CDR3 corresponds to CASRRGSDTQYF. The DNA is as follows: TGTGCCAGTCGCCGCGGCTCAGATACGCAGTATTTT.